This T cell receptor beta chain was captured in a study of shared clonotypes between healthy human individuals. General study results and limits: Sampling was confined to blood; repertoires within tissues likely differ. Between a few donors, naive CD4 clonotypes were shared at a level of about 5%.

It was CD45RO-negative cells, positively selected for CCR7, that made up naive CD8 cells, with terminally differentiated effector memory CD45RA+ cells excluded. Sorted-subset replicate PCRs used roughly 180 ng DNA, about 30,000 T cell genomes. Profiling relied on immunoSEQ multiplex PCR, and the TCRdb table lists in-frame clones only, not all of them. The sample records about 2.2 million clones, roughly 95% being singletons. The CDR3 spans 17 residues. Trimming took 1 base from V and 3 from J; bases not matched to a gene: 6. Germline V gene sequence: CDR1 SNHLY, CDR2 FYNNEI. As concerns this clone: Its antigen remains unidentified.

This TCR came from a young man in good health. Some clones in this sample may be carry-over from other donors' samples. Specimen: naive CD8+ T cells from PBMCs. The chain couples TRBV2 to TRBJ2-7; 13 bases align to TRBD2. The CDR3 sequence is CASSEGGTSGKFYEQYF. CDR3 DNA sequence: TGTGCCAGCAGTGAAGGAGGGACTAGCGGGAAGTTCTACGAGCAGTACTTC.